This is a list of T cell receptor beta chains from one sample in a study of patients and donors after allogeneic stem cell transplantation. TCRdb fed the RT-PCR reads into MiXCR, producing one record per CDR3 protein. This repertoire shows around 2,700 distinct CDR3 sequences, roughly 16% found once; its top ten account for about 20%. Material: blood, either unsorted or a sorted T cell fraction (not recorded which). The receptors derive from a human donor who was either an allogeneic HSCT recipient or a stem cell or donor lymphocyte infusion donor (not recorded which). It is not recorded whose cells these are; they may come from a transplant donor. Both conserved end residues are part of each CDR3. A D gene is named only where the DNA matches it firmly. A row's size may be missing; if present it is once, few, many or a size class.

large	TRBV5-8	-	TRBJ2-1	CASSLVLGNEQFF	TGTGCCAGCAGCCTCGTACTCGGGAATGAGCAGTTCTTC
few	TRBV29-1	-	TRBJ1-1	CSVGHNVNTEAFF	TGCAGCGTTGGACATAACGTGAACACTGAAGCTTTCTTT
-	TRBV27	-	TRBJ1-5	CAGSFAPNQPQHF	TGTGCCGGCAGTTTCGCCCCCAATCAGCCCCAGCATTTT
few	TRBV28	-	TRBJ2-7	CASSKAMGTSYEQYF	TGTGCCAGCAGTAAAGCTATGGGCACCTCCTACGAGCAGTACTTC
few	TRBV7-2	TRBD1	TRBJ2-2	CASSSRTGRSGELFF	TGTGCCAGCAGCTCCCGGACAGGGCGTTCCGGGGAGCTGTTTTTT
medium-sized	TRBV7-3	-	TRBJ2-5	CASSPRTGETQYF	TGTGCCAGCAGCCCAAGGACTGGCGAGACCCAGTACTTC
-	TRBV2	-	TRBJ2-1	CASSEQGLNEQFF	TGTGCCAGCAGTGAGCAGGGGTTAAATGAGCAGTTCTTC
medium-sized	TRBV7-6	-	TRBJ2-3	CASSLAYAAHTDTQYF	TGTGCCAGCAGCTTAGCTTACGCAGCTCACACAGATACGCAGTATTTT
-	TRBV20-1	-	TRBJ1-2	CSARKGGYGYTF	TGCAGTGCTAGGAAGGGGGGCTATGGCTACACCTTC
few	TRBV28	TRBD2	TRBJ2-7	CASSKKGLAVYEQYF	TGTGCCAGCAGCAAAAAGGGACTAGCAGTCTACGAGCAGTACTTC
-	TRBV9	-	TRBJ1-3	CASSFSPGLTSGNTIYF	TGTGCCAGCAGCTTCAGCCCCGGCTTAACCTCTGGAAACACCATATATTTT
-	TRBV5-1	-	TRBJ2-5	CASSLGGVGETQYF	TGCGCCAGCAGCTTGGGCGGCGTTGGGGAGACCCAGTACTTC
few	TRBV6-6	TRBD2	TRBJ2-1	CASSSRREGLRYEQFF	TGTGCCAGCAGTTCCCGGCGGGAGGGCCTAAGGTATGAGCAGTTCTTC
-	TRBV5-8	-	TRBJ1-5	CASSLVTWGGKPQHF	TGTGCCAGCAGCTTGGTAACATGGGGGGGGAAGCCCCAGCATTTT
-	TRBV3-1	TRBD1	TRBJ2-1	CASSQAQGNWNEQFF	TGTGCCAGCAGCCAAGCACAGGGGAATTGGAATGAGCAGTTCTTC
few	TRBV11-2	-	TRBJ2-7	CASSLSRGRTYEQYF	TGTGCCAGCAGCTTGAGCAGGGGCCGGACCTACGAGCAGTACTTC
medium-sized	TRBV7-2	-	TRBJ1-2	CASSTRGTTNYGYTF	TGTGCCAGCAGCACCCGAGGGACCACTAACTATGGCTACACCTTC
few	TRBV5-1	TRBD1	TRBJ2-3	CASSLGTGAGDTQYF	TGCGCCAGCAGCTTGGGGACAGGGGCTGGAGATACGCAGTATTTT
-	TRBV7-3	TRBD2	TRBJ2-1	CASSLTGTRSEQFF	TGTGCCAGCAGCTTAACCGGGACTAGGAGTGAGCAGTTCTTC
-	TRBV2	TRBD1	TRBJ1-1	CASRGQLPNTEAFF	TGTGCCAGCAGGGGACAGCTCCCGAACACTGAAGCTTTCTTT
few	TRBV5-1	-	TRBJ2-3	CASSPGGQDTQYF	TGCGCCAGCAGCCCAGGCGGCCAAGATACGCAGTATTTT
medium-sized	TRBV7-2	-	TRBJ2-1	CASSRDKYNEQFF	TGTGCCAGCAGCAGGGACAAATACAATGAGCAGTTCTTC
-	TRBV12-3/TRBV12-4	TRBD1	TRBJ2-1	CASSATGGSYNEQFF	TGTGCCAGCAGCGCGACAGGGGGCTCCTACAATGAGCAGTTCTTC
large	TRBV29-1	TRBD2	TRBJ2-2	CSVARREGRIGELFF	TGCAGCGTTGCTAGGCGGGAGGGCCGAATCGGGGAGCTGTTTTTT
-	TRBV5-1	-	TRBJ2-7	CASSYQSSYEQYF	TGCGCCAGCAGCTACCAATCCTCCTACGAGCAGTACTTC
hyperexpanded	TRBV7-9	TRBD1	TRBJ2-3	CASSLGGTGSRTDTQYF	TGTGCCAGCAGCTTAGGCGGGACAGGGTCTCGCACAGATACGCAGTATTTT
-	TRBV12-3/TRBV12-4	TRBD2	TRBJ2-1	CASSSGLAGVGSYNEQFF	TGTGCCAGCAGTTCGGGACTAGCGGGAGTTGGGTCCTACAATGAGCAGTTCTTC
few	TRBV28	-	TRBJ2-7	CASSLQDSYEQYF	TGTGCCAGCAGTTTGCAAGACAGCTACGAGCAGTACTTC
few	TRBV7-2	-	TRBJ2-3	CASSWTDTQYF	TGTGCCAGCAGCTGGACAGATACGCAGTATTTT
few	TRBV4-1	TRBD1	TRBJ1-1	CASSQGQGAVGTEAFF	TGCGCCAGCAGCCAAGGACAGGGGGCGGTAGGGACTGAAGCTTTCTTT
-	TRBV15	TRBD1	TRBJ2-7	CATSRDRGRGHEQYF	TGTGCCACCAGCAGAGATCGAGGCAGGGGGCACGAGCAGTACTTC
-	TRBV12-3/TRBV12-4	-	TRBJ1-2	CASSLGGINYGYTF	TGTGCCAGCAGTCTCGGGGGGATTAACTATGGCTACACCTTC
-	TRBV25-1	-	TRBJ2-5	CASSENRLETQYF	TGTGCCAGCAGTGAAAACAGGTTGGAGACCCAGTACTTC
few	TRBV11-3	-	TRBJ2-1	CASSSNSNEQFF	TGTGCCAGCAGCTCCAACAGCAATGAGCAGTTCTTC
large	TRBV7-2	TRBD1	TRBJ2-2	CASSLGGQANTGELFF	TGTGCCAGCAGCTTAGGTGGACAGGCGAACACCGGGGAGCTGTTTTTT
-	TRBV30	TRBD2	TRBJ2-2	CAWRRTSGSFGELFF	TGTGCCTGGCGACGGACTAGCGGGAGTTTCGGGGAGCTGTTTTTT
few	TRBV20-1	-	TRBJ2-1	CSAEPYNEQFF	TGCAGTGCCGAGCCATACAATGAGCAGTTCTTC
-	TRBV30	TRBD1	TRBJ1-1	CAWTRQGSTEAFF	TGTGCCTGGACTAGACAGGGATCCACTGAAGCTTTCTTT
few	TRBV20-1	-	TRBJ1-1	CSASEDRTEAFF	TGCAGTGCTAGTGAGGACCGGACTGAAGCTTTCTTT
large	TRBV5-1	-	TRBJ1-1	CASSPSAANTEAFF	TGCGCCAGCAGCCCGTCGGCCGCGAACACTGAAGCTTTCTTT
medium-sized	TRBV5-1	-	TRBJ2-3	CASSLAGQGTQYF	TGCGCCAGCAGCTTGGCCGGGCAGGGTACGCAGTATTTT
-	TRBV6-5	TRBD1	TRBJ1-2	CASRPGQAANYGYTF	TGTGCCAGCAGACCCGGACAGGCGGCTAACTATGGCTACACCTTC
-	TRBV11-3	TRBD1	TRBJ1-1	CASSAGTGFPEAFF	TGTGCCAGCAGCGCCGGGACAGGGTTCCCTGAAGCTTTCTTT
few	TRBV18	-	TRBJ2-1	CASTHEGGNNEQFF	TGTGCCAGCACCCATGAGGGAGGTAACAATGAGCAGTTCTTC
medium-sized	TRBV29-1	-	TRBJ2-5	CSVDERETQYF	TGCAGCGTTGACGAGAGGGAGACCCAGTACTTC
-	TRBV5-4	TRBD1	TRBJ1-1	CASSFTGGTEAFF	TGTGCCAGCAGCTTTACAGGGGGCACTGAAGCTTTCTTT
once	TRBV13	-	TRBJ2-7	CASSPPGPYEQYF	TGTGCCAGCAGCCCCCCTGGCCCATACGAGCAGTACTTC
few	TRBV7-2	-	TRBJ2-3	CASSLQRGDTQYF	TGTGCCAGCAGCCTACAGCGAGGAGATACGCAGTATTTT
-	TRBV12-3/TRBV12-4	TRBD1	TRBJ1-2	CASSPDRVYGYTF	TGTGCCAGCAGCCCGGACAGGGTATATGGCTACACCTTC
few	TRBV4-2	-	TRBJ2-5	CASSERGHGETQYF	TGTGCCAGCAGCGAGAGGGGACACGGCGAGACCCAGTACTTC
few	TRBV20-1	-	TRBJ1-3	CSARFGVSGNTIYF	TGCAGTGCTAGGTTTGGGGTTTCTGGAAACACCATATATTTT
few	TRBV28	TRBD2	TRBJ2-7	CASKVLASYEQYF	TGTGCCAGCAAAGTACTAGCGTCCTACGAGCAGTACTTC